These 25 T cell receptor beta chains came from one sample sequenced in a study of PD-1 blockade in mismatch repair-deficient tumors. Sample time point: approximately nine-day in vitro stimulation with candidate neoantigen peptide 3. Their target antigens are unknown. Assay used: immunoSEQ multiplex PCR; TCRdb lists only in-frame clones, some missing. This table holds 10,000 or so clones, around nine tenths found once. Specimen: cells cultured in vitro, collected from a patient treated with pembrolizumab. The source of these receptors is an adult with mismatch repair-deficient cancer.

The CDR3 reads CSVEDQAKSYNEQFF. Written as DNA, the CDR3 is TGCAGCGTTGAAGATCAGGCCAAGAGCTACAATGAGCAGTTCTTC. J is TRBJ2-1 and V is TRBV29-1; D gene uncertain. Germline V gene lookup returns CDR1 SQVTM and CDR2 ANQGSEA. CDR3 length: 15 residues. The V end was cut by 0 bases, the J end by 3 bases, with 12 bases between.

The chain couples TRBV10-2 to TRBJ2-5, with 8 bases fitting TRBD1. Germline-derived CDR1 and CDR2 are WSHSY and SAAADI. V gave up 4 bases and J gave up 5 bases; unmatched junction bases: 9. The CDR3 is 15 residues long. This CDR3 is CASSVGQGYWETQYF. CDR3 in DNA: TGCGCCAGCAGTGTAGGACAGGGATACTGGGAGACCCAGTACTTC.

The J gene is TRBJ1-4, the V gene TRBV27; possible D gene TRBD1, 5 bases. The CDR3 totals 12 residues. Germline V gene data show CDR1 as MNHEY and CDR2 as SMNVEV (reference sequence). V lost 3 bases to trimming and J lost 11 bases, with 10 bases between them. CDR3 DNA: TGTGCCAGCAGTTTCACAAACAGGAAACTGTTTTTT. It specifies CASSFTNRKLFF.

This clone was seen just once. The V and J genes are TRBV6-1 and TRBJ1-2; tentatively, D is TRBD1 (5 bases). Germline V gene sequence: CDR1 MNHNS, CDR2 SASEGT. V was cut by 6 bases and J by 2 bases, with 7 bases left in between. There are 12 residues in the CDR3. The CDR3 sequence: CASRRQNYGYTF. The CDR3, as DNA: TGTGCCAGCAGGAGACAGAACTATGGCTACACCTTC.

The chain combines TRBV6-6 with TRBJ2-7; D is undetermined. V was clipped by 5 bases and J by 2 bases, with 10 bases between them. The CDR3 length is 13 residues. The germline V gene encodes CDR1 MNHNY and CDR2 SVGAGI (reference sequence). The chain's CDR3 is CASSQQVAYEQYF. Written as DNA, the CDR3 is TGTGCCAGCAGTCAGCAAGTGGCCTACGAGCAGTACTTC.

The chain has TRBV15 and TRBJ2-7; D perhaps matches TRBD2 (5 bases). Germline V lookup: CDR1 LNHNV, CDR2 YYDKDF (reference sequence). Trimming pared 0 bases from V and 3 bases from J, leaving 15 bases between. This CDR3 is 16 amino acids long. CDR3 region: CATSREVEGPFYEQYF. The CDR3 coding sequence is TGTGCCACCAGCAGAGAAGTCGAGGGTCCCTTCTACGAGCAGTACTTC. Filled out from reference TRBV15 and TRBJ2-7, the complete variable domain reads DAMVIQNPRYQVTQFGKPVTLSCSQTLNHNVMYWYQQKSSQAPKLLFHYYDKDFNNEADTPDNFQSRRPNTSFCFLDIRSPGLGDTAMYLCATSREVEGPFYEQYFGPGTRLTVT.

The chain uses TRBV5-1 and TRBJ2-7, with a weak D call TRBD2 (6 bases). V lost 0 bases and J lost 6, with 10 bases in between. This CDR3 has 13 amino acids. The germline V gene encodes CDR1 SGHRS and CDR2 YFSETQ. This chain's CDR3 is CASSLVTSSEQYF. DNA for the CDR3: TGCGCCAGCAGCTTGGTCACTAGCAGCGAGCAGTACTTC.

The genes are TRBV7-6 and TRBJ2-7; D might be TRBD2 (7 bases). This CDR3 spans 15 amino acids. In germline, CDR1 is SGHVS, CDR2 FNYEAQ. V was trimmed by 1 base and J by 3 bases, leaving 13 bases between them. The CDR3 is CASSLEGGGIYEQYF. The CDR3 nucleotides read TGTGCCAGCAGCTTAGAAGGCGGGGGCATCTACGAGCAGTACTTC.

This rearrangement joins TRBV11-2 to TRBJ2-7, with a tentative D call TRBD2 (6 bases). The length of the CDR3 is 16 residues. Germline lookup yields CDR1 SGHAT and CDR2 FQNNGV. The V end lost 1 base, the J end lost 0 bases, and 13 bases lay between the germline ends. This CDR3 is CASSLGGSGTSYEQYF. CDR3 nucleotide sequence: TGTGCCAGCAGCTTAGGAGGTAGCGGCACCTCCTACGAGCAGTACTTC.

This chain links TRBV2 with TRBJ2-5, with D unclear. Germline CDR1 reads SNHLY; CDR2 reads FYNNEI. CDR3 length: 13 amino acids. Trimming removed 4 bases from V and 3 bases from J, with 9 bases in between. The CDR3 loop is CASSGIGKETQYF. DNA of the CDR3: TGTGCCAGCAGTGGAATAGGCAAAGAGACCCAGTACTTC.

The chain employs TRBV2 and TRBJ1-5; D remains ambiguous. Trimming left V 5 bases short and J 2 bases short, with 16 bases between. CDR1 and CDR2 from the germline V gene are SNHLY and FYNNEI. This CDR3 has 16 amino acids. CDR3 sequence (DNA): TGTGCCAGCAGTCTAAGGAAGGAGGGCGGCAATCAGCCCCAGCATTTT. Translating it yields CASSLRKEGGNQPQHF. Filled out from reference TRBV2 and TRBJ1-5, the complete variable domain reads EPEVTQTPSHQVTQMGQEVILRCVPISNHLYFYWYRQILGQKVEFLVSFYNNEISEKSEIFDDQFSVERPDGSNFTLKIRSTKLEDSAMYFCASSLRKEGGNQPQHFGDGTRLSIL.

The chain carries TRBV28 and TRBJ2-7, with TRBD1 identical over 10 bases. J lost 4 bases, V lost 5 bases, and 14 bases had no gene match. The length of the CDR3 is 17 residues. Germline V lookup: CDR1 MDHEN, CDR2 SYDVKM. CDR3 region: CASSALGGQGIRYEQYF. The CDR3 DNA sequence: TGTGCCAGCAGTGCTTTGGGGGGACAGGGGATTCGATACGAGCAGTACTTC.

V is TRBV27 and J is TRBJ1-1; D remains ambiguous. The V end was cut by 5 bases, the J end by 4 bases, with 14 bases between. The length of the CDR3 is 14 residues. Germline V gene data show CDR1 as MNHEY and CDR2 as SMNVEV (reference sequence). CDR3 bases: TGTGCCAGCAGTCAAGCCCGGGGTCCCACTGAAGCTTTCTTT. This codes for CASSQARGPTEAFF.

CDR3 in DNA: TGTGCCAGCAGCCCAGCTTCCCCACCTTATGAGCAGTTCTTC. Translating gives CASSPASPPYEQFF. The chain employs TRBV7-9 and TRBJ2-1; no clear D. CDR3 length: 14 residues. Trimming stripped 5 bases from V and 8 bases from J, with 16 bases between. Germline-derived CDR1 and CDR2 are SEHNR and FQNEAQ (reference sequence).

DNA of the CDR3: TGTGCCACCGGGGAGTTGACAAGCTCCTACGAGCAGTACTTC. Protein product: CATGELTSSYEQYF. The chain has TRBV10-3 and TRBJ2-7; weak D call: TRBD2 (5 bases). Germline V lookup: CDR1 ENHRY, CDR2 SYGVKD. The CDR3 totals 14 residues. V was cut by 10 bases and J by 0 bases, with 16 bases left in between.

The rearrangement links TRBV7-3 to TRBJ2-1; weak D call: TRBD1 (6 bases). Germline CDR1 is SGHTA and CDR2 is FQGTGA. Trimming cost V 0 bases and J 10 bases, with 13 bases left between them. The CDR3 length is 14 residues. The DNA of the CDR3 is TGTGCCAGCAGCTTAACGTTACAGGGAAAGGAGCAGTTCTTC. Translated: CASSLTLQGKEQFF. The entire variable domain, with the rest obtained from reference TRBV7-3 and TRBJ2-1, is as follows: GAGVSQTPSNKVTEKGKYVELRCDPISGHTALYWYRQSLGQGPEFLIYFQGTGAADDSGLPNDRFFAVRPEGSVSTLKIQRTERGDSAVYLCASSLTLQGKEQFFGPGTRLTVL.

This chain uses TRBV6-4 with TRBJ2-7, with 7 bases matching TRBD2. Germline V gives CDR1 MRHNA, CDR2 SNTAGT. The CDR3 length is 15 residues. Germline trimming cut 2 bases from V and 0 bases from J; bases unmatched to any gene: 4. CDR3 sequence: CASSDGGGSSYEQYF. CDR3 DNA sequence: TGTGCCAGCAGTGACGGTGGCGGGAGCTCCTACGAGCAGTACTTC.

The genes are TRBV4-1 and TRBJ2-7; D ambiguous. The CDR3 runs 14 residues. The V and J ends lost 0 bases and 0 bases respectively, with 6 bases between them. The V gene's germline CDR1 is MGHRA and CDR2 YSYEKL. CDR3 in amino acids: CASSQDGYSYEQYF. The DNA for the CDR3 is TGCGCCAGCAGCCAAGATGGCTACTCCTACGAGCAGTACTTC.

The chain recombines TRBV15 with TRBJ1-2, with TRBD1 as a possible D gene (6 bases). V was pared by 3 bases and J by 3 bases, with 11 bases between. Germline V CDR1 and CDR2: LNHNV, YYDKDF (reference sequence). The length of the CDR3 is 14 residues. This CDR3 is CATSRRGQHYGYTF. The DNA for the CDR3 is TGTGCCACCAGCAGGAGAGGACAGCACTATGGCTACACCTTC.

The chain joins TRBV27 to TRBJ2-3; 7 bases are a match to TRBD2. The germline CDR1 and CDR2 sequences are MNHEY and SMNVEV (reference sequence). The junction had 2 bases not matched to a gene; V was cut back by 0 bases and J by 11 bases. The CDR3 totals 12 residues. The CDR3 sequence: CASSLSGEGQYF. In DNA, the CDR3 is TGTGCCAGCAGTTTATCGGGGGAGGGGCAGTATTTT.

The chain couples TRBV5-1 to TRBJ1-1; TRBD1 matches 8 bases. Trimming removed 2 bases from V and 5 bases from J; junction bases left unmatched: 8. The CDR3 totals 15 residues. The germline V gene has CDR1 SGHRS and CDR2 YFSETQ. The CDR3 loop reads CASSLSAGGGTEAFF. The CDR3 nucleotides read TGCGCCAGCAGCTTATCGGCAGGGGGCGGAACTGAAGCTTTCTTT.

This sequence joins TRBV30 and TRBJ2-7; 10 bases are a match to TRBD1. CDR1 is GTSNPN and CDR2 is SVGIG in the germline V gene (reference sequence). The CDR3 runs to 14 residues. V lost 3 bases and J lost 5; bases outside the gene matches: 7. The CDR3 coding sequence is TGTGCCTGGAGCAGACAGGGGGCTAGGAACGAGCAGTACTTC. Translating gives CAWSRQGARNEQYF.

This rearrangement joins TRBV19 to TRBJ2-1; 8 nucleotides agree with TRBD2. CDR3 length equals 15 residues. CDR1 is LNHDA and CDR2 is SQIVND in the germline V gene (reference sequence). The trim removed 3 bases at V and 3 bases at J, leaving 4 bases unmatched. In DNA form, the CDR3 reads TGTGCCAGTAGTATGAGCGGGAGCATCTACAATGAGCAGTTCTTC. Amino acid sequence: CASSMSGSIYNEQFF. Based on the CDR3 plus reference TRBV19 and TRBJ2-1, the full variable domain is DGGITQSPKYLFRKEGQNVTLSCEQNLNHDAMYWYRQDPGQGLRLIYYSQIVNDFQKGDIAEGYSVSREKKESFPLTVTSAQKNPTAFYLCASSMSGSIYNEQFFGPGTRLTVL.

The chain employs TRBV10-3 and TRBJ2-3; D may correspond to TRBD1 or TRBD2 (5 bases each). The CDR3 is made up of 16 amino acids. In germline, CDR1 is ENHRY, CDR2 SYGVKD. Trimming shortened V by 3 bases and J by 2 bases, and 15 bases separated the two germline ends. CDR3: CAISDGGPVFTDTQYF. The CDR3, as DNA: TGTGCCATCAGTGATGGGGGACCGGTCTTCACAGATACGCAGTATTTT.

Here the CDR3 reads CASSISRDNSPLHF. CDR3 nucleotides: TGTGCCAGTAGTATTTCCAGGGATAATTCACCCCTCCACTTT. The V gene is TRBV19, the J gene TRBJ1-6; the D gene is possibly TRBD1 (5 bases). CDR3 length equals 14 residues. V was pared by 3 bases and J by 5 bases, with 8 bases between. The V gene's germline CDR1 is LNHDA and CDR2 SQIVND (reference sequence).